These 25 T cell receptor beta chains were sequenced from one sample in a study of cytomegalovirus exposure and HLA in healthy donors. 60 Vbeta and 13 Jbeta primers were used in PCR. Measured with immunoSEQ multiplex PCR; TCRdb has only the in-frame clones, and not every one. Of more than 150,000 clones in the sample, 70% to 90% were seen once. Sequenced material: PBMCs. These receptors originate from a woman between 18 and 29 years old in good health and CMV-seropositive.

This sequence joins TRBV29-1 and TRBJ2-1, with D perhaps matching TRBD2 (7 bases). In germline, CDR1 is SQVTM, CDR2 ANQGSEA. V was pared by 7 bases and J by 6 bases, with 13 bases between. This CDR3 is 12 amino acids long. CDR3 nucleotide sequence: TGCAGCGCCGGGGCGGGGGCCAATGAGCAGTTCTTC. It specifies CSAGAGANEQFF.

This clone was seen only once. The V gene is TRBV4-2, the J gene TRBJ2-7; weak D call: TRBD2 (6 bases). V dropped 11 bases and J dropped 3 bases, with 20 bases sitting between them. Germline-derived CDR1 and CDR2 are LGHNA and YNFKEQ. CDR3 length equals 14 residues. The CDR3: CAPRPGLILYEQYF. The CDR3 DNA reads TGTGCCCCGAGGCCGGGACTGATCCTCTACGAGCAGTACTTC.

This clone showed up just a few times. The chain carries TRBV4-2 and TRBJ2-3; 7 bases are a match to TRBD2. Germline trimming cut 0 bases from V and 1 base from J; bases unmatched to any gene: 7. Germline CDR1 and CDR2: LGHNA and YNFKEQ. The CDR3 has 17 residues. CDR3 sequence reads: CASSQEVGGFGTDTQYF. CDR3 nucleotides: TGTGCCAGCAGCCAAGAGGTCGGGGGGTTCGGCACAGATACGCAGTATTTT.

The chain links TRBV11-2 to TRBJ2-3; 11 nucleotides match TRBD1. The CDR3 has 16 amino acids. J gave up 2 bases and V 5 bases, and 6 bases lay outside the gene matches. The germline gives CDR1 SGHAT, CDR2 FQNNGV. The CDR3 reads CASSLGTGGNTDTQYF. CDR3 DNA: TGTGCCAGCAGCCTCGGGACAGGGGGGAACACAGATACGCAGTATTTT.

This clone appeared a single time. This sequence joins TRBV7-9 and TRBJ2-3; tentative D call: TRBD1 (5 bases). Germline CDR1 SEHNR, CDR2 FQNEAQ (reference sequence). Deletions cut 1 base from V and 0 bases from J, with 14 bases between. The CDR3 is 17 amino acids. CDR3: CASSLGAGAGSTDTQYF. For the CDR3, the DNA is TGTGCCAGCAGCTTAGGGGCTGGGGCAGGGAGCACAGATACGCAGTATTTT.

CDR3 bases: TGTGCAAGTCGCTTAGATAGGGGCCGGGAGACCCAGTACTTC. Its protein is CASRLDRGRETQYF. J is TRBJ2-5 and V is TRBV12-2; the table's D call, TRBD1, has no DNA check behind it. TRBV12-2 is shown as a pseudogene. The CDR3 is made up of 14 amino acids.

This clone was found a few times. The chain recombines TRBV6-5 with TRBJ2-3, with D unresolved. Germline V gene lookup returns CDR1 MNHEY and CDR2 SVGAGI. The CDR3 runs to 13 residues. The ends were cut back, 2 bases at V and 0 bases at J, with 3 bases in the middle. This CDR3 is CASSYLSTDTQYF. DNA for the CDR3: TGTGCCAGCAGTTACCTTAGCACAGATACGCAGTATTTT.

This clone appeared once. V gene TRBV5-3 combines with J gene TRBJ2-7; D possibly corresponds to TRBD2 (6 bases). TRBV5-3 is annotated as an ORF whose role is uncertain. The CDR3 is 18 amino acids. Trimming shortened V by 0 bases and J by 0 bases, and 19 bases separated the two germline ends. The CDR3: CARSLGARYGGNSYEQYV. The CDR3 DNA is TGTGCCAGAAGCTTGGGGGCCCGGTACGGGGGTAACTCCTACGAGCAGTACGTC.

V gene TRBV13 combines with J gene TRBJ1-1, with D possibly being TRBD1 (5 bases). The CDR3 is made up of 14 amino acids. Trimming removed 0 bases at V and 5 bases at J, with 10 bases between. Germline lookup yields CDR1 PRHDT and CDR2 FYEKMQ (reference sequence). The CDR3 loop is CASSLGRGGTEAFF. As DNA, the CDR3 is TGTGCCAGCAGCTTAGGCCGGGGGGGGACTGAAGCTTTCTTT. Full variable domain (outside the CDR3, taken from reference TRBV13 and TRBJ1-1): AAGVIQSPRHLIKEKRETATLKCYPIPRHDTVYWYQQGPGQDPQFLISFYEKMQSDKGSIPDRFSAQQFSDYHSELNMSSLELGDSALYFCASSLGRGGTEAFFGQGTRLTVV.

This chain connects TRBV4-1 to TRBJ2-1, with D hard to call. Trimming cost V 3 bases and J 4 bases, with 4 bases left between them. The CDR3 runs 12 residues. Germline CDR1 and CDR2: MGHRA and YSYEKL. This chain's CDR3 is CASSHKYNEQFF. For the CDR3, the DNA is TGCGCCAGCAGCCACAAATACAATGAGCAGTTCTTC.

This clone came up once. The chain couples TRBV28 to TRBJ1-4, with unresolved D. Germline V gene data show CDR1 as MDHEN and CDR2 as SYDVKM. There are 15 residues in the CDR3. V dropped 6 bases and J dropped 0 bases, with 11 bases sitting between them. The CDR3, as DNA: TGTGCCAGCAGGACATATACCTCAACTAATGAAAAACTGTTTTTT. Translated: CASRTYTSTNEKLFF.

This sequence joins TRBV5-1 and TRBJ2-2, with 11 bases matching TRBD2. The CDR3 has 16 residues. V trimming: 3 bases; J trimming: 3 bases; junction bases outside the gene matches: 4. The germline V gene has CDR1 SGHRS and CDR2 YFSETQ. The CDR3 is CASSYLSGGDTGELFF. The CDR3 nucleotides read TGCGCCAGCAGCTACCTTAGCGGGGGGGACACCGGGGAGCTGTTTTTT.

This clone was counted a few times. The chain has TRBV6-6 and TRBJ2-7; 8 bases are shared with TRBD1. The V and J ends lost 4 bases and 3 bases, in that order; junction bases with no gene match: 8. Germline CDR1 reads MNHNY; CDR2 reads SVGAGI (reference sequence). The CDR3 runs to 15 residues. The CDR3: CASSSAGTGSYEQYV. CDR3 coding DNA: TGTGCCAGCAGTTCCGCCGGGACAGGAAGCTACGAGCAGTACGTC.

As concerns this clone: The sample has other DNA sequences that encode this CDR3 too. The chain couples TRBV7-2 to TRBJ2-5; a possible D gene is TRBD2 (6 bases). With 4 bases removed from V and 4 bases from J, the gap between germline ends came to 10 bases. Germline V gene lookup returns CDR1 SGHTA and CDR2 FQGNSA. CDR3 length: 13 residues. Here the CDR3 DNA reads TGTGCCAGCAGCTCGGGACTTGGAGAGACCCAGTACTTC. Amino acids: CASSSGLGETQYF.

This chain joins TRBV6-1 and TRBJ1-2, with unresolved D. The CDR3 sequence is 14 residues long. Looked up from germline, CDR1 is MNHNS and CDR2 is SASEGT. The ends were cut back, 0 bases at V and 3 bases at J, with 8 bases in the middle. CDR3 bases: TGTGCCAGCAGTGAAGCTGGCCAGGACTATGGCTACACCTTC. Amino acids: CASSEAGQDYGYTF.

V usage is TRBV5-1 and J usage is TRBJ2-3, with a tentative D call TRBD1 (7 bases). V shed 3 bases and J shed 1 base, with 15 bases lying between them. CDR3 length: 16 amino acids. The germline gives CDR1 SGHRS, CDR2 YFSETQ. The CDR3 sequence is CASSSGGDRRTDTQYF. The CDR3 DNA is TGCGCCAGCAGCTCCGGAGGGGACAGACGCACAGATACGCAGTATTTT.

On this clone: Relative to the germline gene, one junction end is altered; a read error may explain this. The chain uses TRBV2 and TRBJ1-2, with 9 bases matching TRBD1. The CDR3 extends over 14 amino acids. CDR1 SNHLY and CDR2 FYNNEI come from the germline V gene. The CDR3 nucleotides are TGTGCCAGCAGCGAAGACAGGGGGGCATTTGGCTACACCTTC. It codes for CASSEDRGAFGYTF.

This clone was seen a handful of times. The V and J genes are TRBV15 and TRBJ2-5; 11 nucleotides align to TRBD1. The length of the CDR3 is 16 residues. Losses at the gene ends were 0 bases for V and 4 bases for J; bases not matched to a gene: 4. The V gene's germline CDR1 is LNHNV and CDR2 YYDKDF (reference sequence). In nucleotides, the CDR3 is TGTGCCACCAGCAGAGATCGGGGGACAGGGGGAGAGACCCAGTACTTC. Its protein is CATSRDRGTGGETQYF.

The rearrangement joins TRBV5-6 to TRBJ2-5, with TRBD2 matching over 7 bases. V dropped 3 bases and J dropped 4; count of bases not matched to a gene: 6. The germline V gene encodes CDR1 SGHDT and CDR2 YYEEEE. This CDR3 is built from 14 residues. CDR3 nucleotides: TGTGCCAGCAGCTGGGCGGCTAGCGGAGAGACCCAGTACTTC. Its translation is CASSWAASGETQYF.

The chain employs TRBV7-9 and TRBJ1-1; TRBD1 agrees at 11 bases. CDR1 SEHNR and CDR2 FQNEAQ come from the germline V gene (reference sequence). The CDR3 consists of 15 residues. The trim removed 5 bases at V and 2 bases at J, leaving 4 bases unmatched. This CDR3 is CASSERTGGNTEAFF. For the CDR3, the DNA is TGTGCCAGCAGCGAAAGGACAGGGGGCAACACTGAAGCTTTCTTT.

The gene calls are TRBV15 and TRBJ1-4, with 8 bases lining up with TRBD1. Germline V gene lookup returns CDR1 LNHNV and CDR2 YYDKDF (reference sequence). The CDR3 is 15 residues long. Trimming took 3 bases from V and 3 from J; bases not matched to a gene: 3. CDR3 bases: TGTGCCACCAGCAGCGACAGGGGACCTAATGAAAAACTGTTTTTT. Its protein is CATSSDRGPNEKLFF.

The chain is built from TRBV4-1 and TRBJ1-2, with 8 nucleotides matching TRBD1. In germline, CDR1 is MGHRA, CDR2 YSYEKL. CDR3 length: 14 residues. The V segment lost 1 base and the J segment 7 bases; nucleotides outside the gene matches: 5. As DNA, the CDR3 is TGCGCCAGCAGCCAAGCACAGGGGGTTCCTGGCTACACCTTC. Translated, it gives CASSQAQGVPGYTF.

The chain recombines TRBV7-6 with TRBJ2-5; a possible D gene is TRBD1 (5 bases). The germline gives CDR1 SGHVS, CDR2 FNYEAQ. The germline V and J ends were trimmed by 5 bases and 4 bases, with 17 bases remaining between them. The CDR3 spans 15 residues. The CDR3 DNA follows: TGTGCCAGCAGCCTATCATATGGGCAGGGAGAGACCCAGTACTTC. Translating gives CASSLSYGQGETQYF.

The chain links TRBV13 to TRBJ1-2; 7 nucleotides line up with TRBD1. CDR1 and CDR2 (germline): PRHDT, FYEKMQ (reference sequence). V lost 8 bases and J lost 4; bases outside the gene matches: 13. This CDR3 region has 15 residues. The CDR3 DNA follows: TGTGCCAGCTCCGAGGTGGGACAGAAGCCCTATGGCTACACCTTC. Its translation: CASSEVGQKPYGYTF.

The chain is built from TRBV7-9 and TRBJ2-1; possible D gene TRBD2, 6 bases. Germline-derived CDR1 and CDR2 are SEHNR and FQNEAQ (reference sequence). Trimming left V 2 bases short and J 5 bases short, with 10 bases between. There are 14 residues in the CDR3. Here the CDR3 reads CASSLTGENNEQFF. The CDR3 DNA is TGTGCCAGCAGCTTAACGGGGGAAAACAATGAGCAGTTCTTC.